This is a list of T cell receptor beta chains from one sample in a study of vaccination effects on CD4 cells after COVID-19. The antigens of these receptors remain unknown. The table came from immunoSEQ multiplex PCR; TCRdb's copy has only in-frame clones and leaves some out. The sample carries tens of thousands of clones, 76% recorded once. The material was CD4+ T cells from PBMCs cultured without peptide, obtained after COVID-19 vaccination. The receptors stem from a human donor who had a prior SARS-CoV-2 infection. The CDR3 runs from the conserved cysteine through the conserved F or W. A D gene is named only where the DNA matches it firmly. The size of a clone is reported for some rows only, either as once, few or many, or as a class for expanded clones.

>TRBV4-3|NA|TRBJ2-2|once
CASSQAGRNTGELFF
TGCGCCAGCAGCCAAGCCGGCAGGAACACCGGGGAGCTGTTTTTT
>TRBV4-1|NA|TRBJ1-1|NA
CASSGAVVNTEAFF
TGCGCCAGCAGTGGGGCCGTGGTTAACACTGAAGCTTTCTTT
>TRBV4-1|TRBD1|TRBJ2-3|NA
CASSPSGQGLTDTQYF
TGCGCCAGCAGCCCGTCTGGACAGGGCTTGACAGATACGCAGTATTTT
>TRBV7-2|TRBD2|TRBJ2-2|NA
CASSFSGDTGELFF
TGTGCCAGCAGCTTTAGCGGGGACACCGGGGAGCTGTTTTTT
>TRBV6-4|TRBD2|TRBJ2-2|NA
CASSRSGSSTGELFF
TGTGCCAGCAGTCGTAGCGGGAGCAGCACCGGGGAGCTGTTTTTT
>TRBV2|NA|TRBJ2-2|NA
CASTPGRNTGELFF
TGTGCCAGCACTCCGGGACGTAATACCGGGGAGCTGTTTTTT
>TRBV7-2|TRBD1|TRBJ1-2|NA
CASSSDRQGWGGYTF
TGTGCCAGCAGCTCGGACCGACAGGGGTGGGGTGGCTACACCTTC
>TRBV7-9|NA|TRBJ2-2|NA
CATTFLGAGANTGELFF
TGTGCCACCACGTTTCTGGGGGCGGGAGCGAACACCGGGGAGCTGTTTTTT
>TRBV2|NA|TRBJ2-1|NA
CASSEAVGTNNEQFF
TGTGCCAGCAGTGAAGCTGTGGGAACGAACAATGAGCAGTTCTTC
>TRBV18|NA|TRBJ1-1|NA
CASSPNMGSRLEAFF
TGTGCCAGCTCACCCAATATGGGGAGCCGACTTGAAGCTTTCTTT
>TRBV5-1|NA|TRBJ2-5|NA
CASSFWFRTQETQYF
TGCGCCAGCAGCTTCTGGTTTAGAACCCAGGAGACCCAGTACTTC
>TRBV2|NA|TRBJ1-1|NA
CASSEELRKGFF
TGTGCCAGCAGTGAAGAATTGAGGAAGGGTTTCTTT
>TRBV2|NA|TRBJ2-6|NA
CASSERRGSGANVLTF
TGTGCCAGCAGTGAAAGGAGGGGGTCCGGGGCCAACGTCCTGACTTTC
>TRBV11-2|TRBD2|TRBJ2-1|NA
CASSSQSGDSYNEQFF
TGTGCCAGCAGCTCTCAAAGCGGGGACTCCTACAATGAGCAGTTCTTC
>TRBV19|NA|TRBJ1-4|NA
CASSIRGGGLFF
TGTGCCAGTAGTATAAGGGGTGGGGGACTGTTTTTT
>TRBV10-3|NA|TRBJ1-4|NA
CAISEHGSTGTEKLFF
TGTGCCATCAGTGAGCATGGGTCCACAGGTACTGAAAAACTGTTTTTT
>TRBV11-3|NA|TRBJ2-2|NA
CASSFWYGGDANTGELFF
TGTGCCAGCAGCTTTTGGTATGGGGGAGACGCGAACACCGGGGAGCTGTTTTTT
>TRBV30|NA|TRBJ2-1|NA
CAWSVGDFPSYNEQFF
TGTGCCTGGAGTGTAGGAGACTTCCCCTCCTACAATGAGCAGTTCTTC
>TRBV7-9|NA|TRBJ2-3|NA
CASSPGTTDTQYF
TGTGCCAGCAGCCCAGGCACCACAGATACGCAGTATTTT
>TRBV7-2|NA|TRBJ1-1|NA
CASSLDGRWVDLSFF
TGTGCCAGCAGCTTGGATGGACGGTGGGTCGACCTGTCTTTCTTT
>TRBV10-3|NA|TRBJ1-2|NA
CAIRAGVLSGYTF
TGTGCCATCCGGGCAGGGGTCCTCTCCGGCTACACCTTC
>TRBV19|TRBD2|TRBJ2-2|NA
CASSIYGGGGDTGELFF
TGTGCCAGTAGTATCTATGGCGGGGGTGGTGACACCGGGGAGCTGTTTTTT
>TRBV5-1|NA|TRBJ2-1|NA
CASSLLSGLNIEQFF
TGCGCCAGCAGCTTACTTAGTGGGCTGAATATTGAGCAGTTCTTC
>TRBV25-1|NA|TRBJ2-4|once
CASRAPVENIQYF
TGTGCCAGCAGAGCTCCGGTCGAAAACATTCAGTACTTC
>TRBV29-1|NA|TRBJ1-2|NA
CSVGEQYGYGYTF
TGCAGCGTTGGTGAGCAATACGGCTATGGCTACACCTTC
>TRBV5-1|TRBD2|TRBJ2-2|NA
CACSPPVGGGTGELFF
TGCGCCTGCAGCCCGCCCGTGGGGGGGGGCACCGGGGAGCTGTTTTTT
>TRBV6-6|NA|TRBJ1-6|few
CASSLIDEDSPLHF
TGTGCCAGCAGTCTCATTGATGAAGATTCACCCCTCCACTTT
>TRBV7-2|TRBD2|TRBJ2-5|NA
CASSLSGGLGEYF
TGTGCCAGCAGCTTATCGGGAGGCTTAGGGGAGTACTTC
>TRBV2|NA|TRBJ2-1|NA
CASSEYSYNEQFF
TGTGCCAGCAGTGAATACAGTTACAATGAGCAGTTCTTC
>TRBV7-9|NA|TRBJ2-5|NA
CASSRYRQPQETQYF
TGTGCCAGCAGCCGGTATAGGCAGCCCCAAGAGACCCAGTACTTC
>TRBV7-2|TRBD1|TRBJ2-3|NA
CASSPRTGSDTQYF
TGTGCCAGCAGCCCCCGGACAGGTTCAGATACGCAGTATTTT
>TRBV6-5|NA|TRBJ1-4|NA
CASRIGQWGEKLFF
TGTGCCAGCAGAATTGGACAGTGGGGGGAAAAACTGTTTTTT
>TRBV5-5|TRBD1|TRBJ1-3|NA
CASSVTGAKGNTIYF
TGTGCCAGCAGCGTAACAGGGGCGAAGGGAAACACCATATATTTT
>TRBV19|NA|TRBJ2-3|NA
CASSQGGGGTDTQYF
TGTGCCAGTAGTCAAGGTGGAGGGGGGACAGATACGCAGTATTTT
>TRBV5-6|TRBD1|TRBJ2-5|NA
CASSSGQGAETQYF
TGTGCCAGCAGCTCCGGACAGGGGGCTGAGACCCAGTACTTC
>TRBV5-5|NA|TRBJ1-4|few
CASSFGQGLGKLFF
TGTGCCAGCAGCTTCGGGCAGGGGTTAGGAAAACTGTTTTTT
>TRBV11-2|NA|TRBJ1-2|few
CASSLVLRYGYTF
TGTGCCAGCAGCTTAGTGCTACGCTATGGCTACACCTTC
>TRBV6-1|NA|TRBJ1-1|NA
CASSEARGEGSAEAFF
TGTGCCAGCAGTGAAGCGAGGGGGGAGGGGAGCGCTGAAGCTTTCTTT
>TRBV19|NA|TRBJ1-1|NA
CASRKIAGETEAFF
TGTGCCAGTAGGAAAATAGCAGGGGAGACTGAAGCTTTCTTT
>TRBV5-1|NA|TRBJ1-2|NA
CASSLPATPRDRETYGYTF
TGCGCCAGCAGCTTGCCCGCGACCCCTCGGGACCGCGAAACCTATGGCTACACCTTC
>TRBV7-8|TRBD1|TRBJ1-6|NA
CASSLALQGASPLHF
TGTGCCAGCAGCTTAGCTCTACAGGGGGCCTCACCCCTCCACTTT
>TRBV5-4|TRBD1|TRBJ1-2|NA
CASSLTGDYGYTF
TGTGCCAGCAGCTTGACAGGGGACTATGGCTACACCTTC
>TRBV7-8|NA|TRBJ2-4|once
CASSPLAKNIQYF
TGTGCCAGCAGCCCCCTAGCCAAAAACATTCAGTACTTC
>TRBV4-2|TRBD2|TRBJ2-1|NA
CASSQRLAGGPYNEQFF
TGTGCCAGCAGCCAAAGACTAGCGGGGGGGCCCTACAATGAGCAGTTCTTC
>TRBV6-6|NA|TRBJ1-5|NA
CASSYTGYGNQPQHF
TGTGCCAGCAGTTACACGGGGTATGGGAATCAGCCCCAGCATTTT
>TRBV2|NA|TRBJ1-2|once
CASSEQGDYGYTF
TGTGCCAGCAGTGAACAGGGAGACTATGGCTACACCTTC
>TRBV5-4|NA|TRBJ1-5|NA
CASSLDRNQPQHF
TGTGCCAGCAGCCTAGACAGAAATCAGCCCCAGCATTTT
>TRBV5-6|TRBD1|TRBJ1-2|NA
CASSLARIQGAGGYTF
TGTGCCAGCAGCTTGGCGCGGATACAGGGGGCAGGTGGCTACACCTTC
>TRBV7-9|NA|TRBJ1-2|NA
CASSFPQGGYTF
TGTGCCAGCAGCTTTCCTCAGGGCGGCTACACCTTC